Below are 13 T cell receptor beta chains sequenced from a single sample in a study of T-cell memory formation after mild COVID-19. TCRdb redid the calling of the 5' RACE reads with MiXCR, one entry per CDR3 protein. The data contain just under 550,000 distinct CDR3 sequences, 20% of them singletons. The sample taken for sequencing was PBMCs or a T cell subset sorted from them (not recorded which). These receptors were obtained from an adult woman who had mild COVID-19 (a few samples of this study predate the infection). Cell type and time point are not known.

V and J are TRBV9 and TRBJ2-3; TRBD2 agrees at 8 bases. The CDR3 loop spans 19 amino acids. V lost 2 bases to trimming and J lost 3 bases; unmatched junction nucleotides: 17. Per germline, CDR1 SGDLS and CDR2 YYNGEE. The CDR3 DNA follows: TGTGCCAGCAGCGTCCCCTCCCCTTTCAGTAGCGGGAAAACAGATACGCAGTATTTT. Its protein product is CASSVPSPFSSGKTDTQYF.

In its sample, this clonotype was seen a few times. This chain links TRBV2 with TRBJ2-5; weak D call: TRBD1 (5 bases). Germline-derived CDR1 and CDR2 are SNHLY and FYNNEI. This CDR3 is built from 15 residues. The germline V and J ends were trimmed by 7 bases and 7 bases, with 22 bases remaining between them. The CDR3, as DNA: TGTGCCAGCAAATGGGCTAATACGGACCAGGGGACCCAGTACTTC. It is translated as CASKWANTDQGTQYF.

The chain links TRBV12-3 or TRBV12-4 to TRBJ2-2; D unresolved. Trimming took off 2 bases at V and 4 bases at J, with 14 bases between the two ends. CDR3 length: 16 amino acids. CDR3 nucleotides: TGTGCCAGCAGTTTATATGGTGGTTCGGGCACCGGGGAGCTGTTTTTT. Translating gives CASSLYGGSGTGELFF.

There are many counts of this clonotype. The chain couples TRBV12-3 or TRBV12-4 to TRBJ2-7; 8 bases agree with TRBD1. Trimming took 6 bases from V and 5 from J; bases not matched to a gene: 6. There are 13 residues in the CDR3. The CDR3 loop reads CASSDRGRDEQYF. The CDR3, as DNA: TGTGCCAGCAGCGACAGGGGACGGGACGAGCAGTACTTC.

This chain connects TRBV6-1 to TRBJ2-5, with D unresolved. The CDR3 contains 14 residues. Deletions cut 5 bases from V and 2 bases from J, with 12 bases between. Germline CDR1 MNHNS, CDR2 SASEGT. The CDR3 sequence is CASSPRMGQETQYF. In nucleotides, the CDR3 is TGTGCCAGCAGTCCACGAATGGGACAAGAGACCCAGTACTTC.

The chain is built from TRBV24-1 and TRBJ2-5; D not resolved. The CDR3 consists of 15 residues. Trimming left V 3 bases short and J 2 bases short, with 12 bases between. CDR1 and CDR2 (germline): KGHDR, SFDVKD. This chain's CDR3 is CATSDPEVPQETQYF. The CDR3 nucleotides are TGTGCCACCAGTGATCCCGAGGTCCCACAAGAGACCCAGTACTTC.

This clonotype showed up just a few times. V and J are TRBV5-5 and TRBJ1-3; tentative D call: TRBD1 (6 bases). V was clipped by 1 base and J by 4 bases, with 6 bases between them. Germline lookup yields CDR1 SGHKS and CDR2 YYEKEE (reference sequence). The length of the CDR3 is 13 residues. The CDR3 is CASSLTGGNTIYF. Here the CDR3 DNA reads TGTGCCAGCAGCTTGACAGGGGGAAACACCATATATTTT.

The rearrangement links TRBV7-8 to TRBJ1-1; D is unresolved. The CDR3 sequence is 15 residues long. The V end was cut by 4 bases, the J end by 1 base, with 13 bases between. From germline, CDR1 is SGHVS and CDR2 FQNEAQ. The CDR3 is CASSSLGLTNTEAFF. The CDR3, as DNA: TGTGCCAGCAGCTCACTTGGGCTTACGAACACTGAAGCTTTCTTT.

This clonotype has only a few counts. The rearrangement joins TRBV29-1 to TRBJ1-2; possible D gene TRBD1, 5 bases. This CDR3 has 13 residues. Trimming left V 1 base short and J 8 bases short, with 14 bases between. Germline lookup yields CDR1 SQVTM and CDR2 ANQGSEA. The CDR3 is CSVEGTQGLGYTF. Written as DNA, the CDR3 is TGCAGCGTTGAAGGGACGCAGGGATTAGGCTACACCTTC.

This clonotype occurred a few times. V and J are TRBV29-1 and TRBJ1-5; 10 bases fit TRBD1. CDR1 SQVTM and CDR2 ANQGSEA come from the germline V gene. This CDR3 contains 13 residues. The junction had 0 bases not matched to a gene; V was cut back by 0 bases and J by 7 bases. CDR3 sequence: CSVEEDRGQPQHF. The DNA of the CDR3 is TGCAGCGTTGAAGAGGACAGGGGGCAGCCCCAGCATTTT.

The J gene is TRBJ2-7, the V gene TRBV20-1, with 7 bases aligning to TRBD2. V shed 5 bases and J 4 bases; nucleotides not matched to a gene: 8. Germline CDR1 reads DFQATT; CDR2 reads SNEGSKA (reference sequence). This CDR3 contains 13 residues. As DNA, the CDR3 is TGCAGTGCTCCTCTCGCGGGAGAGTACGAGCAGTACTTC. This codes for CSAPLAGEYEQYF.

This clonotype has a handful of counts. The V and J genes are TRBV7-6 and TRBJ2-1; 8 nucleotides align to TRBD2. Germline V gene sequence: CDR1 SGHVS, CDR2 FNYEAQ. This CDR3 has 16 amino acids. V shed 1 base and J 8 bases; nucleotides not matched to a gene: 10. The CDR3 sequence is CASSLGQAGTSHEQFF. The CDR3 bases are TGTGCCAGCAGCTTAGGGCAGGCAGGGACTAGTCATGAGCAGTTCTTC.

CDR3 bases: TGTGCCAGCACCTTAGGGAGGGGGACCTTC. It encodes CASTLGRGTF. This chain connects TRBV12-3 or TRBV12-4 to TRBJ1-2, with D possibly TRBD1 on 6 matching bases. There are 10 residues in the CDR3. V was shortened by 7 bases and J by 14 bases, with 14 bases between the two germline ends.